The next 9 T cell receptor beta chains were all read from a single sample in a study of T cell responses to AZD1222 COVID-19 vaccine. Using immunoSEQ multiplex PCR, the repertoire was profiled, and TCRdb retains in-frame clones only, with some absent. The sample carries over 70,000 clones, about 85% recorded once. The source material was peripheral blood, sampled on day 0 of AZD1222 vaccination. The receptors stem from an adult in good health.

This clone was detected only once. The V call is TRBV5-1, the J call TRBJ1-5, with D perhaps TRBD1 (6 bases). This CDR3 is 17 amino acids long. Trimming removed 4 bases from V and 4 bases from J, with 21 bases in between. Germline values: CDR1 SGHRS, CDR2 YFSETQ. CDR3 in DNA: TGCGCCAGCAGCCCCAACTATCAAGGACAGCCTAATCAGCCCCAGCATTTT. Its protein product is CASSPNYQGQPNQPQHF.

This rearrangement joins TRBV10-3 to TRBJ2-7; tentatively, D is TRBD2 (6 bases). CDR1 and CDR2 (germline): ENHRY, SYGVKD. The CDR3 contains 11 residues. V was clipped by 8 bases and J by 2 bases, with 7 bases between them. The CDR3 region has the DNA TGTGCCATCGCGGGACCCTACGAGCAGTACTTC. It is translated as CAIAGPYEQYF.

The chain has TRBV19 and TRBJ1-5; perhaps TRBD1 as D (6 bases). Germline assignment: CDR1 LNHDA and CDR2 SQIVND (reference sequence). The CDR3 has 13 residues. V gave up 7 bases and J gave up 2 bases, with 9 bases separating them. CDR3 region: CASNNRGNQPQHF. CDR3 DNA: TGTGCCAGTAATAACAGGGGCAATCAGCCCCAGCATTTT.

This chain connects TRBV5-1 to TRBJ1-1; possibly TRBD1 for D (5 bases). V was cut by 0 bases and J by 9 bases, with 18 bases left in between. CDR3 length: 15 residues. CDR1 is SGHRS, CDR2 YFSETQ, per germline. The CDR3 spells CASSLEGDSTLKAFF. The CDR3 DNA reads as TGCGCCAGCAGCTTGGAAGGGGATTCCACACTGAAAGCTTTCTTT. Combining the CDR3 with reference TRBV5-1 and TRBJ1-1 gives the whole variable domain KAGVTQTPRYLIKTRGQQVTLSCSPISGHRSVSWYQQTPGQGLQFLFEYFSETQRNKGNFPGRFSGRQFSNSRSEMNVSTLELGDSALYLCASSLEGDSTLKAFFGQGTRLTVV.

The rearrangement joins TRBV7-8 to TRBJ1-6; TRBD1 matches 11 bases. The CDR3 sequence is 16 residues long. Germline V gives CDR1 SGHVS, CDR2 FQNEAQ. With 2 bases clipped from V and 7 bases from J, the junction kept 4 bases outside the gene matches. The DNA for the CDR3 is TGTGCCAGCAGCTTAAGGACAGGGGGCGGAAATTCACCCCTCCACTTT. It is translated as CASSLRTGGGNSPLHF. The full variable domain, its missing parts supplied by reference TRBV7-8 and TRBJ1-6, is GAGVSQSPRYKVAKRGQDVALRCDPISGHVSLFWYQQALGQGPEFLTYFQNEAQLDKSGLPSDRFFAERPEGSVSTLKIQRTQQEDSAVYLCASSLRTGGGNSPLHFGNGTRLTVT.

Written as DNA, the CDR3 is TGTGCCAGCAGTTTTAGTCTCACAGGGCGGGGTACTGAAGCTTTCTTT. It translates to CASSFSLTGRGTEAFF. The chain links TRBV6-2 or TRBV6-3 to TRBJ1-1; TRBD1 might be the D (6 bases). Trimming pared 4 bases from V and 5 bases from J, leaving 20 bases between. CDR3 length: 16 amino acids. Germline-derived CDR1 and CDR2 are MNHEY and SVGEGT.

This clone was picked up a small number of times. The genes are TRBV6-5 and TRBJ2-4; D unresolved. The CDR3 spans 11 residues. The ends were cut back, 6 bases at V and 2 bases at J, with 2 bases in the middle. CDR1 is MNHEY, CDR2 SVGAGI, per germline. CDR3 nucleotides: TGTGCCAGCAGCTCCAAAAACATTCAGTACTTC. Translated, it gives CASSSKNIQYF.

This clone has just one count. The rearrangement joins TRBV11-3 to TRBJ2-1; 10 nucleotides line up with TRBD1. Germline CDR1 SGHNT, CDR2 YENEEA. The CDR3 covers 14 residues. With V trimmed by 3 bases and J by 7 bases, 3 bases remained unmatched. CDR3 DNA: TGTGCCAGCAGCTTCAAGGACAGGGGGAATGAGCAGTTCTTC. Residues: CASSFKDRGNEQFF. Looking up the rest from reference TRBV11-3 and TRBJ2-1 gives the full variable domain: EAGVVQSPRYKIIEKKQPVAFWCNPISGHNTLYWYLQNLGQGPELLIRYENEEAVDDSQLPKDRFSAERLKGVDSTLKIQPAELGDSAVYLCASSFKDRGNEQFFGPGTRLTVL.

This clone was seen only a few times. The chain carries TRBV7-2 and TRBJ1-5; tentatively, D is TRBD1 (5 bases). The V and J ends lost 3 bases and 4 bases respectively, with 10 bases between them. The CDR3 contains 14 residues. The germline V gene has CDR1 SGHTA and CDR2 FQGNSA. The CDR3 reads CASSFVGRNQPQHF. In DNA form, the CDR3 reads TGTGCCAGCAGCTTTGTGGGGCGAAATCAGCCCCAGCATTTT.